This paragraph reports one T cell receptor beta chain. What it binds is unknown. The record originates from a study of CD8+ T cells in alopecia areata. The overall study: Dosing with tofacitinib proceeded for 6 to 18 months, followed by 6 months off drug. Findings and caveats of the study: When scalp samples are sequenced, resident alphabeta T cells of normal skin are also captured. Mouse data revealed clearer TCR sharing than patient data did, a gap possibly tied to HLA.

In germline, CDR1 is SGDLS, CDR2 YYNGEE. CDR3 length: 16 residues. Trimming shortened V by 4 bases and J by 4 bases, and 15 bases separated the two germline ends. As part of sample collection, lesional scalp punch biopsies and peripheral blood were taken from alopecia areata patients. In each case, RNA was isolated and then reverse transcribed into cDNA as the sequencing template. The protocol was immunoSEQ multiplex PCR, while the TCRdb copy is restricted to in-frame clones and leaves out a portion. The table lists 130,000 to 150,000 clones, approximately 49% of them singletons, with over 0.75% in the top ten.

The origin of this receptor is a human donor with alopecia areata. The chain combines TRBV9 with TRBJ2-6, with a tentative D call TRBD2 (5 bases). The sequencing used CD4+ T cells sorted from blood, collected at week 0. As DNA, the CDR3 is TGTGCCAGCAGCTCCCGCGGGCAGCTCGGGGCCAACGTCCTGACTTTC. It encodes CASSSRGQLGANVLTF.